This T cell receptor beta chain derives from a study of response to subunit inactivated influenza vaccine. J lost 5 bases, V lost 4 bases, and 13 bases had no gene match. Germline V gene sequence: CDR1 SGHDN, CDR2 FVKESK. The CDR3 covers 18 residues. TCRdb recomputed calls from the RT-PCR reads with MiXCR, one row per CDR3 protein. This table has hundreds of thousands of distinct CDR3 sequences, roughly 10% appearing once. Separately, the same data were catalogued under a study of T cells expressing NK-cell markers. As that study records: What made the TCR beta cDNA was 5'RACE template switching with UMIs.

The sample was PBMCs from blood, taken on the day of vaccination. V and J are TRBV14 and TRBJ2-2; TRBD2 agrees at 10 bases. The TCR comes from a man aged 50-59 years who received an inactivated influenza vaccine. The CDR3 here is CASSPTRGSGRRTGELFF. CDR3 sequence (DNA): TGTGCCAGCAGCCCCACGAGGGGTAGCGGGAGGAGAACCGGGGAGCTGTTTTTT.